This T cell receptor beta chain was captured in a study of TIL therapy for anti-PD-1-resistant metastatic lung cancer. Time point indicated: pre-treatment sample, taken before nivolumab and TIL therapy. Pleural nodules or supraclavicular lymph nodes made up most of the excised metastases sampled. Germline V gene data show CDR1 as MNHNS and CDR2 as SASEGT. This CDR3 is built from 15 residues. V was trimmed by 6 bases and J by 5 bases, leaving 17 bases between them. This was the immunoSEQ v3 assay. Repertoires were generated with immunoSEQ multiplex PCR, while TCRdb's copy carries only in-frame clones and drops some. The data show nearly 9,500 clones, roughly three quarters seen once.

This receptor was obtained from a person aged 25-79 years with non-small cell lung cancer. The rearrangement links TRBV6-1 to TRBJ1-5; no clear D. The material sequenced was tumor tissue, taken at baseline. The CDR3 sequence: CASSPTITLDQPQHF. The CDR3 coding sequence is TGTGCCAGCAGCCCCACCATTACTCTGGATCAGCCCCAGCATTTT.